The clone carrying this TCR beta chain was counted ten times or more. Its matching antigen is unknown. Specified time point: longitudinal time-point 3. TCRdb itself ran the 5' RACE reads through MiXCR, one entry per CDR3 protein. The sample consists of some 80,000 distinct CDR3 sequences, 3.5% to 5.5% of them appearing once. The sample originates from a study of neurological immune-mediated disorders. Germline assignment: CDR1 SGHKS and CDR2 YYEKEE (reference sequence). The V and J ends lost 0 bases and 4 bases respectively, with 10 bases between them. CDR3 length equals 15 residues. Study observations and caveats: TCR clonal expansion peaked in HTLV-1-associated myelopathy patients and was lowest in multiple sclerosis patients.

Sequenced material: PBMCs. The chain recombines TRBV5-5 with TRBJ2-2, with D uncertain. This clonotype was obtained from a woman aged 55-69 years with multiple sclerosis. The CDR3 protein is CASSLGWMGTGELFF. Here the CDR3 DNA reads TGTGCCAGCAGCTTGGGGTGGATGGGCACCGGGGAGCTGTTTTTT.